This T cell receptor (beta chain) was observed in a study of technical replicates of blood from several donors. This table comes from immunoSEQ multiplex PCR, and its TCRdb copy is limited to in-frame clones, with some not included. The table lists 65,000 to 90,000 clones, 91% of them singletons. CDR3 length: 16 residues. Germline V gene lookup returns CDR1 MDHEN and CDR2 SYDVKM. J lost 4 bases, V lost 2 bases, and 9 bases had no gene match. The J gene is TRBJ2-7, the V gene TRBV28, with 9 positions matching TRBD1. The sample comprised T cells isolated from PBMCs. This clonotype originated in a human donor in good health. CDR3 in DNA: TGTGCCAGCAGTTTACCTGTCGGGACAGGGAAGTACGAGCAGTACTTC. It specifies CASSLPVGTGKYEQYF.